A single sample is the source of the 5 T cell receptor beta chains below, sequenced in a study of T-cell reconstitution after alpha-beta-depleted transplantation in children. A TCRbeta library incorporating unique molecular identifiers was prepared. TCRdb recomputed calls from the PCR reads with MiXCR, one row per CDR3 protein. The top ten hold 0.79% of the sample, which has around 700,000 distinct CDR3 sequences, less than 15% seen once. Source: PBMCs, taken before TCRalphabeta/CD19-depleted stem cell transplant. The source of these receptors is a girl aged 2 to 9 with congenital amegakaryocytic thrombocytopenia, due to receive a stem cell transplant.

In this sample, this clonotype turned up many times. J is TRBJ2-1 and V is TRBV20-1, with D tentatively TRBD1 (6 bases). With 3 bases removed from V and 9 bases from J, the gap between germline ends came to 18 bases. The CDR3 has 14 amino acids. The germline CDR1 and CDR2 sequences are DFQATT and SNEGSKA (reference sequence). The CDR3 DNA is TGCAGTGCTAGGCCCCGACAGGTTTCCGTTGAGCAGTTCTTC. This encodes CSARPRQVSVEQFF.

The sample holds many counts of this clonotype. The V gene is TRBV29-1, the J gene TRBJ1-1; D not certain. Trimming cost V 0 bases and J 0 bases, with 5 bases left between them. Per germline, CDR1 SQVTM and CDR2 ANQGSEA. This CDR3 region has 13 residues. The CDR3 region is CSVEEGMNTEAFF. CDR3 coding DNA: TGCAGCGTTGAAGAGGGTATGAACACTGAAGCTTTCTTT.

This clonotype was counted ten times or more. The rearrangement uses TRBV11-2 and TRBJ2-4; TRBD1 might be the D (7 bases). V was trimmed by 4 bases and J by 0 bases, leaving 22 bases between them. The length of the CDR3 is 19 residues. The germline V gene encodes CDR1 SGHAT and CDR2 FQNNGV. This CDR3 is CASSYLRGATVSAKNIQYF. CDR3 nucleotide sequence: TGTGCCAGCAGCTACCTCAGGGGGGCGACCGTATCAGCCAAAAACATTCAGTACTTC.

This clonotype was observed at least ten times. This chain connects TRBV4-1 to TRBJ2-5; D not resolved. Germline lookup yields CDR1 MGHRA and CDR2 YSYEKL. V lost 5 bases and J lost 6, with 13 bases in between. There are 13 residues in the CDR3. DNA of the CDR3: TGCGCCAGCAGCTTCGGACCTGAACAGACCCAGTACTTC. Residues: CASSFGPEQTQYF.

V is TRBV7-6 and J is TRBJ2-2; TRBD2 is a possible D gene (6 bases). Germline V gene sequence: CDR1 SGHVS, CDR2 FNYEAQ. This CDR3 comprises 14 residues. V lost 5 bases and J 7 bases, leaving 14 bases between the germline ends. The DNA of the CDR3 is TGTGCCAGCAGCCCGCCCGCGGGAAGCGGGGAGCTGTTTTTT. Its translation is CASSPPAGSGELFF.